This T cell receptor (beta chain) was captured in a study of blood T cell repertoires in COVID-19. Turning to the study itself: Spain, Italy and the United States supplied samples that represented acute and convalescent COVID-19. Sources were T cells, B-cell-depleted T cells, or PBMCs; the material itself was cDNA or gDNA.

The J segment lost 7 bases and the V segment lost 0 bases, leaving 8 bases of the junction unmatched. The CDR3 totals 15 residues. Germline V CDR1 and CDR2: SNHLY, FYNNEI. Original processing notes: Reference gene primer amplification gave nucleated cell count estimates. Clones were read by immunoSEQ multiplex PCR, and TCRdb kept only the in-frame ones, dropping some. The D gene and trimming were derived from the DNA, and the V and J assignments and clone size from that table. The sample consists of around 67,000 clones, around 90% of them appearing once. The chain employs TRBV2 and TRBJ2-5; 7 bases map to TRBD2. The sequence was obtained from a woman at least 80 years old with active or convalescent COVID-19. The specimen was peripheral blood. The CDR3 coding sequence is TGTGCCAGCAGTGAAGCGCGGGGGACGGAGGTGACCCAGTACTTC. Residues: CASSEARGTEVTQYF.